What follows are 23 T cell receptor beta chains derived from one specimen sequenced in a study of T cells in Graves' hyperthyroidism and ophthalmopathy. Template material for amplifying TCR beta CDR3 regions consisted of RNA transcripts. A set of HTBI primers served as the primers for a first-round RT-PCR of the TCR CDR3. TCRdb itself ran the multiplex PCR reads through MiXCR, one entry per CDR3 protein. This sample carries 210,000 or so distinct CDR3 sequences, more than 15% of them seen once, and the ten largest clones take 50%. Sequencing input: blood. The receptors were sampled from a man aged 50 or older with Graves' hyperthyroidism.

This chain connects TRBV5-8 to TRBJ2-6, with no clear D. The V end was cut by 2 bases, the J end by 0 bases, with 6 bases between. Germline values: CDR1 SGHTS, CDR2 YDEGEE. The CDR3 is 15 amino acids. CDR3 protein: CASSFGSSGANVLTF. DNA for the CDR3: TGTGCCAGCAGCTTTGGATCCTCTGGGGCCAACGTCCTGACTTTC.

This clonotype has a handful of counts. The chain couples TRBV7-8 to TRBJ1-5; D uncertain. Germline-derived CDR1 and CDR2 are SGHVS and FQNEAQ. The CDR3 sequence is 17 residues long. Trimming removed 2 bases from V and 2 bases from J, with 16 bases in between. CDR3 nucleotide sequence: TGTGCCAGCAGCTTAAACGTCCGGGCGCTTGGCAATCAGCCCCAGCATTTT. It encodes CASSLNVRALGNQPQHF.

This clonotype has a count of ten or more. This chain connects TRBV27 to TRBJ1-1; TRBD1 agrees at 8 bases. CDR1 and CDR2 from the germline V gene are MNHEY and SMNVEV (reference sequence). J was trimmed by 5 bases and V by 6 bases; bases with no gene match: 5. There are 13 residues in the CDR3. The CDR3 reads CASRGRQGTEAFF. CDR3 bases: TGTGCCAGCAGGGGTCGACAGGGGACTGAAGCTTTCTTT.

In its sample, this clonotype was seen many times. This chain joins TRBV20-1 and TRBJ2-1; D assignment may be TRBD1 or TRBD2 (5 bases each). Germline V gives CDR1 DFQATT, CDR2 SNEGSKA (reference sequence). Trimming cost V 0 bases and J 9 bases, with 12 bases left between them. The CDR3 spans 13 residues. In DNA form, the CDR3 reads TGCAGTGCTAGAGAGTCGGGGCTAGTTGAGCAGTTCTTC. Protein product: CSARESGLVEQFF.

This clonotype was counted once. Possible read error: a much larger clone is one base away. The gene calls are TRBV7-8 and TRBJ2-3; D call uncertain. CDR1 and CDR2 from the germline V gene are SGHVS and FQNEAQ. The length of the CDR3 is 17 residues. V gave up 1 base and J gave up 1 base, with 15 bases separating them. In DNA, the CDR3 is TGTGCCAGCAGCTTAGATGAGATTAGCTTTCGCACAGATACGCAGTATTTT. Its translation: CASSLDEISFRTDTQYF.

This rearrangement joins TRBV11-2 to TRBJ2-1; TRBD2 matches at 9 bases. V shed 5 bases, J shed 7 bases, and the junction held 12 bases outside the gene matches. There are 16 residues in the CDR3. Germline lookup yields CDR1 SGHAT and CDR2 FQNNGV. As DNA, the CDR3 is TGTGCCAGCAGCACCGGGTGGGGAACTAGCGGGAATGAGCAGTTCTTC. It translates to CASSTGWGTSGNEQFF.

The chain combines TRBV5-4 with TRBJ2-7, with TRBD1 matching 8 bases. Per germline, CDR1 SGHNT and CDR2 YYREEE (reference sequence). The V and J ends lost 3 bases and 5 bases, in that order; junction bases with no gene match: 10. The CDR3 is 15 amino acids. The CDR3 DNA reads TGTGCCAGCAGCTCCACCGGACAGGGTTTCAACGAGCAGTACTTC. This codes for CASSSTGQGFNEQYF. Looking up the rest from reference TRBV5-4 and TRBJ2-7 gives the full variable domain: ETGVTQSPTHLIKTRGQQVTLRCSSQSGHNTVSWYQQALGQGPQFIFQYYREEENGRGNFPPRFSGLQFPNYSSELNVNALELDDSALYLCASSSTGQGFNEQYFGPGTRLTVT.

This clonotype has a count of ten or more. The rearrangement joins TRBV28 to TRBJ2-7, with TRBD1 matching 11 bases. The germline V gene encodes CDR1 MDHEN and CDR2 SYDVKM. This CDR3 contains 14 residues. V dropped 7 bases and J dropped 0; count of bases not matched to a gene: 2. CDR3 in amino acids: CASTGTGGSYEQYF. CDR3 in DNA: TGTGCCAGCACCGGGACAGGGGGCTCCTACGAGCAGTACTTC.

This clonotype was seen at least ten times. In nucleotides, the CDR3 is TGCGCCAGCAGCGCGGAGGACAGGGGGGTTAATAGCAATCAGCCCCAGCATTTT. As protein: CASSAEDRGVNSNQPQHF. This chain joins TRBV5-1 and TRBJ1-5; 10 bases fit TRBD1. The CDR3 consists of 18 residues. V shed 4 bases, J shed 0 bases, and the junction held 10 bases outside the gene matches. Germline V CDR1 and CDR2: SGHRS, YFSETQ.

The table lists this clonotype with many counts. The chain combines TRBV10-2 with TRBJ1-2; TRBD1 agrees at 7 bases. The germline V gene encodes CDR1 WSHSY and CDR2 SAAADI. The CDR3 totals 13 residues. V dropped 2 bases and J dropped 3; count of bases not matched to a gene: 0. Written as DNA, the CDR3 is TGCGCCAGCAGTGAGCAGGGGGACTATGGCTACACCTTC. Protein product: CASSEQGDYGYTF.

This clonotype has at least ten counts. The chain links TRBV20-1 to TRBJ2-7; 9 positions match TRBD2. In germline, CDR1 is DFQATT, CDR2 SNEGSKA (reference sequence). With 1 base clipped from V and 5 bases from J, the junction kept 12 bases outside the gene matches. The CDR3 runs 16 residues. CDR3: CSARVPASGVADEQYF. CDR3 bases: TGCAGTGCTAGAGTTCCGGCTAGCGGGGTGGCGGACGAGCAGTACTTC.

With respect to this clonotype: It may be a read error: a sequence one base away is much more abundant. The chain carries TRBV6-1 and TRBJ2-7; 9 bases match TRBD1. The CDR3 has 16 amino acids. The germline V gene encodes CDR1 MNHNS and CDR2 SASEGT. Unmatched junction bases numbered 14, after V lost 6 bases and J lost 5 bases. CDR3 in amino acids: CASSGTTGTGSNEQYF. For the CDR3, the DNA is TGTGCCAGCAGCGGAACTACCGGGACAGGGTCTAACGAGCAGTACTTC.

The rearrangement joins TRBV20-1 to TRBJ2-2; 13 positions agree with TRBD2. This CDR3 contains 19 residues. CDR1 and CDR2 (germline): DFQATT, SNEGSKA (reference sequence). The junction had 18 bases not matched to a gene; V was cut back by 6 bases and J by 5 bases. The CDR3 DNA follows: TGCAGTGCCGAGGACCTGGCCCTACTAGCGGGAGGGGCTACCGGGGAGCTGTTTTTT. Protein product: CSAEDLALLAGGATGELFF.

This clonotype was observed a handful of times. V gene TRBV3-1 combines with J gene TRBJ1-6; 9 bases are shared with TRBD1. Germline CDR1 reads LGHDT; CDR2 reads YNNKEL (reference sequence). CDR3 length: 16 residues. Trimming at V came to 4 bases and at J to 6 bases, leaving 7 bases not matched to a gene. Written as DNA, the CDR3 is TGTGCCAGCAGCCGGGGGACAGGGCGGTCTAATTCACCCCTCCACTTT. Translated, it gives CASSRGTGRSNSPLHF.

Only a few counts were recorded for this clonotype. The rearrangement joins TRBV9 to TRBJ2-7, with no clear D. CDR1 and CDR2 from the germline V gene are SGDLS and YYNGEE. The CDR3 runs to 13 residues. Trimming shortened V by 0 bases and J by 5 bases, and 9 bases separated the two germline ends. CDR3 amino acids: CASSVAVGDEQYF. The CDR3 nucleotides read TGTGCCAGCAGCGTAGCTGTGGGTGACGAGCAGTACTTC.

V usage is TRBV18 and J usage is TRBJ1-1, with D tentatively TRBD1 (5 bases). Trimming removed 4 bases from V and 4 bases from J, with 16 bases in between. Looked up from germline, CDR1 is KGHSH and CDR2 is LQKENI. The CDR3 extends over 15 amino acids. CDR3 in amino acids: CASSLSGRAGTEAFF. Here the CDR3 DNA reads TGTGCCAGCTCACTATCCGGCAGGGCTGGCACTGAAGCTTTCTTT.

Many counts were recorded for this clonotype. The rearrangement links TRBV7-2 to TRBJ2-7; 7 nucleotides match TRBD2. The CDR3 has 14 residues. Germline CDR1 SGHTA, CDR2 FQGNSA. V was pared by 0 bases and J by 7 bases, with 6 bases of the junction left unmatched. In DNA form, the CDR3 reads TGTGCCAGCAGCTTAGCGGGAGGGCCGTTTGAGCAGTACTTC. Translated: CASSLAGGPFEQYF.

This clonotype was recorded many times. The gene calls are TRBV20-1 and TRBJ2-3; 11 bases are shared with TRBD2. The CDR3 runs 13 residues. V lost 5 bases to trimming and J lost 4 bases; unmatched junction nucleotides: 2. Germline values: CDR1 DFQATT, CDR2 SNEGSKA (reference sequence). CDR3 amino acids: CSAGLAGADTQYF. For the CDR3, the DNA is TGCAGTGCTGGACTAGCGGGCGCAGATACGCAGTATTTT.

The chain links TRBV29-1 to TRBJ2-3; TRBD2 aligns across 12 bases. V lost 6 bases, J lost 2 bases, and 3 bases stayed unmatched. Germline CDR1 SQVTM, CDR2 ANQGSEA. The CDR3 length is 14 residues. This CDR3 reads CSVGLAGPTDTQYF. CDR3 sequence (DNA): TGCAGCGTCGGACTAGCGGGACCCACAGATACGCAGTATTTT.

The chain links TRBV4-1 to TRBJ1-5; D gene uncertain. Germline values: CDR1 MGHRA, CDR2 YSYEKL. The CDR3 length is 17 residues. Trimming left V 4 bases short and J 6 bases short, with 22 bases between. CDR3 sequence: CASSRHPGLLRGQPQHF. Written as DNA, the CDR3 is TGCGCCAGCAGCCGCCACCCGGGTCTCCTTCGGGGTCAGCCCCAGCATTTT.

In this sample, this clonotype turned up many times. The rearrangement links TRBV20-1 to TRBJ1-1; 7 nucleotides align to TRBD1. The CDR3 loop spans 15 amino acids. Per germline, CDR1 DFQATT and CDR2 SNEGSKA (reference sequence). The V segment lost 0 bases and the J segment 0 bases; nucleotides outside the gene matches: 4. Here the CDR3 reads CSARDWGQLNTEAFF. CDR3 sequence (DNA): TGCAGTGCTAGAGATTGGGGACAGTTGAACACTGAAGCTTTCTTT.

There are many counts of this clonotype. Written as DNA, the CDR3 is TGCAGTGCTAGAGCATCTTTGGAGACCCAGTACTTC. Protein product: CSARASLETQYF. The chain employs TRBV20-1 and TRBJ2-5; no clear D gene. Per germline, CDR1 DFQATT and CDR2 SNEGSKA (reference sequence). The CDR3 covers 12 residues. Trimming stripped 1 base from V and 5 bases from J, with 8 bases between.

This clonotype was recorded many times. This chain joins TRBV15 and TRBJ2-7; 9 positions agree with TRBD2. Germline-derived CDR1 and CDR2 are LNHNV and YYDKDF (reference sequence). CDR3 length equals 14 residues. Losses at the gene ends were 3 bases for V and 2 bases for J; bases not matched to a gene: 2. The CDR3 here is CATSRVAGAYEQYF. CDR3 in DNA: TGTGCCACCAGCAGGGTAGCGGGAGCCTACGAGCAGTACTTC.